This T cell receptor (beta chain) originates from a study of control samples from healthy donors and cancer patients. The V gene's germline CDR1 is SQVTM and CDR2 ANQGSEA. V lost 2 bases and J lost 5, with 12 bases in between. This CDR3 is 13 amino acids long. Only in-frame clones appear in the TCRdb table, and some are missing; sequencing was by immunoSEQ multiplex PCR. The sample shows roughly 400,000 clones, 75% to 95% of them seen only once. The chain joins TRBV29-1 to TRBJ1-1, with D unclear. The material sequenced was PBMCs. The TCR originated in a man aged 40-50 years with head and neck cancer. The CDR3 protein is CSVENPRGTEAFF. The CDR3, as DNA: TGCAGCGTTGAAAACCCACGTGGGACTGAAGCTTTCTTT. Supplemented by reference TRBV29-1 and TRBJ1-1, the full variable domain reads SAVISQKPSRDICQRGTSLTIQCQVDSQVTMMFWYRQQPGQSLTLIATANQGSEATYESGFVIDKFPISRPNLTFSTLTVSNMSPEDSSIYLCSVENPRGTEAFFGQGTRLTVV.